This T cell receptor (delta chain) was sequenced during a study of delta chains in infants with herpesvirus infections (dated 2023 in TCRdb). Context from the whole study: From birth, the study prospectively followed a Ugandan infant birth cohort to characterize gammadelta T cell responses to primary cytomegalovirus (CMV) infection. A public fetal Vdelta1/Vgamma8 gammadelta TCR clonotype was searched for in infants infected with CMV after birth. gammadelta TCRs were sequenced from PBMC obtained from 15 to 20 CMV-infected infants (one congenitally infected) and roughly 8 CMV-uninfected infants for whom sufficient sample was available. By approximate age, the infant blood samples fell into groups of 1.5, 4, 8 and 12 months. Previously published Belgian fetal and cord blood gammadelta TCR data were included only for comparison and were not generated in this cohort.

V is clipped by 2 bases and J by 0 bases, and the sequence between their germline boundaries is 28 bases long. CDR1 is given as TSWWSYY and CDR2 as QGS, both from the germline V gene. Measured from the cysteine to the phenylalanine, the CDR3 is 21 residues long. Just the 63-base CDR3 DNA is kept, in frame starting at base 1. Library method: RT-PCR. PBMC RNA was reverse transcribed with SuperScript II using gamma-chain- and delta-chain-specific primers to generate TCR cDNA. The cDNA was purified with AMPure XP beads, then amplified and indexed with Illumina adapters using the Nextera XT Index Kit. Sequencing of gammadelta TCR libraries was carried out on an Illumina MiSeq using a V2 300-cycle kit. As for the original processing: Using MiXCR v2.1.12, CDR3 sequences were assembled, and reads were mapped onto D, J and V genes obtained from GenBank. Repertoire analyses of the CDR3 clonotypes were performed with VDJtools v1.2.1. Clonotypes were called again by TCRdb from the public reads via CATT, and duplicate nucleotide sequences were then merged into one entry. The V and J calls were determined by TCRdb, not by the authors. Across this sample there are thousands of delta-chain clones, with 30% to 35% seen only once. The top ten constitute roughly 7.4% of the sample.

This clone was observed a handful of times. Its binding antigen is unknown. No much larger clone exists at a distance of one base, and base qualities are not known. The study at large found these results: In CMV-uninfected infants, the public clonotype might still exist at levels below the detection limit. The public clonotype was found only at the first time point after infection and was absent in uninfected infants and in those infected after 120 days. The public Vdelta1 clonotype was detected in about 20% of the 18 CMV-infected infants, namely three infected postnatally before 120 days of age and the congenitally infected infant. The authors noted a small sample size and no race- or environment-matched controls, since nearly all Ugandans acquire CMV before adulthood. Public-clonotype frequency among Vdelta1 cells appeared to correlate inversely with age at infection and decayed rapidly, seemingly not persisting beyond about two months.

Pregnant women receiving prenatal care in Kampala, Uganda, were recruited, and the infants of these women were enrolled, with documentation of maternal HIV status required. Weekly visits were made to families, and infant clinical information, oral swabs and peripheral blood were collected beginning at 6 weeks of age and every 4 months thereafter. After blood was collected in heparin tubes, PBMC were isolated using Ficoll-Paque density gradient centrifugation and then cryopreserved. Sequenced here: peripheral blood, sampled at time point 3 of longitudinal follow-up. The receptor was derived from a human donor who was a Ugandan infant, either HIV-exposed or HIV-unexposed (not recorded which). Recombination connected TRDV1 to TRDJ1; TRDD3 is possibly the D segment (7 matching bases). The CDR3 region has the sequence CALGEDQSYAGYPFYTDKLIF. The nucleotide sequence reads TGTGCTCTTGGGGAAGATCAATCCTACGCGGGATACCCCTTTTACACCGATAAACTCATCTTT.